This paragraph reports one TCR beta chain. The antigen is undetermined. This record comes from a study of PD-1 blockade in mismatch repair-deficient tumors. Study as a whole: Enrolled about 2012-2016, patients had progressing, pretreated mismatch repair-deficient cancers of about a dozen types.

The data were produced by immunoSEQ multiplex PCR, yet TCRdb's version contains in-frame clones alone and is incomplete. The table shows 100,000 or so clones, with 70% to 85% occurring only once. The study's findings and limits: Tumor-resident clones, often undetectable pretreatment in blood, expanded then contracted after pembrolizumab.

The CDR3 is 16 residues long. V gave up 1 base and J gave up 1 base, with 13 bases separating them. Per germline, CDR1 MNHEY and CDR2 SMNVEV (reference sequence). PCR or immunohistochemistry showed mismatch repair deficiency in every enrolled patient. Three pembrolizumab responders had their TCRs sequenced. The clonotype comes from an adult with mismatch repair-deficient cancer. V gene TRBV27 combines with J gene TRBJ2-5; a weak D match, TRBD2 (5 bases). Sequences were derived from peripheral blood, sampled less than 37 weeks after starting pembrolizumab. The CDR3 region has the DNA TGTGCCAGCAGTTTATGGCCGGGGTTGACCCAAGAGACCCAGTACTTC. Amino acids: CASSLWPGLTQETQYF.